This TCR beta chain appears in the sequencing data of a study of spatial heterogeneity in lung cancer. About the study: There were 65 or so donors, all of them untreated patients with early-stage non-small cell lung cancer. Follow-up PBMC samples were sequenced when available, at a median of approximately two years after resection. Detected sequences consistently included more beta-chain ones than alpha-chain ones.

There are many counts of this clonotype. Individually, TCR cDNA molecules were each labelled with a unique molecular identifier. MiXCR, run by TCRdb on the 5' RACE reads, gives a single entry per CDR3 protein. The repertoire consists of some 120,000 distinct CDR3 sequences, with 10% to 15% occurring once and the leading ten covering approximately 17%. The CDR3 extends over 12 amino acids. V was pared by 7 bases and J by 5 bases, with 11 bases between. The germline V gene encodes CDR1 MDHEN and CDR2 SYDVKM. Time point defined: blood at routine non-recurrence follow-up after resection. Whole RNA from tumor, nontumor lung or frozen PBMC was sequenced unsorted.

The material was PBMCs, obtained at follow-up. This chain connects TRBV28 to TRBJ2-5; D gene unclear. The sequence came from a male donor with early-stage non-small cell lung cancer. This chain's CDR3 is CASNESSETQYF. The DNA for the CDR3 is TGTGCCAGCAACGAATCGTCGGAGACCCAGTACTTC.